This T cell receptor (beta chain) was obtained from a study of blood T cells in healthy people across ages. V lost 7 bases and J 0 bases, leaving 14 bases between the germline ends. The CDR3 consists of 14 residues. Germline assignment: CDR1 DFQATT and CDR2 SNEGSKA (reference sequence). Through a sample-barcoded 5' primer and a J-beta primer mix, a second PCR was run for roughly 6 to 11 cycles. Researchers report that a template-switch adaptor with 12 random nucleotides tagged each cDNA molecule. TCRdb ran MiXCR on the 5' RACE reads and lists one entry per CDR3 protein. Of 730,000 or so distinct CDR3 sequences in the sample, roughly two fifths were seen once.

Sample: blood. The V and J genes are TRBV20-1 and TRBJ2-3; weak D call: TRBD2 (5 bases). The clonotype was recovered from an elderly man in good health. The CDR3 nucleotides read TGCAGTGTCCTAGATAAGCGGAGCACAGATACGCAGTATTTT. Encoded protein: CSVLDKRSTDTQYF.